The subject of this entry is one T cell receptor (beta chain). J gave up 9 bases and V 0 bases, and 6 bases lay outside the gene matches. Germline CDR1 reads LGHNA; CDR2 reads YNFKEQ. This CDR3 region has 15 residues. These data belong to a study of T-cell reconstitution after alpha-beta-depleted transplantation in children. Library preparation (for TCRbeta) was performed with unique molecular identifiers. TCRdb recomputed calls from the PCR reads with MiXCR, one row per CDR3 protein. This table holds roughly 790,000 distinct CDR3 sequences, less than 20% found once. The receptor was derived from a male patient between 5 and 17 years old who had a stem cell transplant for acute lymphoblastic leukemia, so the T cells may come from the graft donor. The sample here was PBMCs, mostly from graft donor cells, taken 360 days after TCRalphabeta/CD19-depleted stem cell transplant. The gene calls are TRBV4-2 and TRBJ2-7, with 12 bases matching TRBD2. The CDR3 region is CASSQETSGRLGQYF. DNA for the CDR3: TGTGCCAGCAGCCAAGAAACTAGCGGGAGGTTAGGGCAGTACTTC.